Each of the 20 T cell receptor beta chains below was sequenced from the same sample in a study of cytomegalovirus exposure and HLA in healthy donors. The PCR used 60 Vbeta and 13 Jbeta primers. Sequencing used immunoSEQ multiplex PCR; TCRdb keeps in-frame clones, though not all of them. The table includes around 110,000 clones, approximately 80% detected once. Sequenced: PBMCs. These receptors came from a woman aged 30 to 39 in good health and CMV-seronegative.

This clone was seen more than once but under ten times. The chain joins TRBV29-1 to TRBJ1-1; 7 bases agree with TRBD1. The ends lost 6 bases at V and 1 base at J; junction bases unmatched: 5. The CDR3 covers 13 residues. Per the germline V gene, CDR1 is SQVTM and CDR2 is ANQGSEA. The CDR3 DNA reads TGCAGCGTCCTTCGGACAGGGAACACTGAAGCTTTCTTT. Amino acids: CSVLRTGNTEAFF.

This clone appeared once. V is TRBV29-1 and J is TRBJ1-1; D is undetermined. The length of the CDR3 is 11 residues. Trimming removed 3 bases from V and 4 bases from J, with 6 bases in between. The V gene's germline CDR1 is SQVTM and CDR2 ANQGSEA. The CDR3 here is CSVEAVTEAFF. In DNA form, the CDR3 reads TGCAGCGTTGAGGCGGTCACTGAAGCTTTCTTT.

The chain couples TRBV30 to TRBJ2-5; 8 bases match TRBD1. The J call is uncertain, as TRBJ2-7 better fits the DNA end. Germline V lookup: CDR1 GTSNPN, CDR2 SVGIG (reference sequence). The CDR3 covers 14 residues. The chain's CDR3 is CAWSPGTGTYEQYF. DNA for the CDR3: TGTGCCTGGAGTCCCGGGACAGGAACATACGAGCAGTACTTC.

The genes are TRBV9 and TRBJ1-1; a weak D match, TRBD1 (5 bases). V lost 1 base to trimming and J lost 0 bases, with 13 bases between them. Germline-derived CDR1 and CDR2 are SGDLS and YYNGEE. This CDR3 has 16 residues. CDR3: CASSVQGGAMNTEAFF. The CDR3 nucleotides are TGTGCCAGCAGCGTACAGGGTGGGGCCATGAACACTGAAGCTTTCTTT.

This chain links TRBV2 with TRBJ1-2, with 7 bases matching TRBD1. The junction had 11 bases not matched to a gene; V was cut back by 6 bases and J by 4 bases. CDR1 and CDR2 from the germline V gene are SNHLY and FYNNEI. The CDR3 covers 15 residues. As DNA, the CDR3 is TGTGCCAGCAGGGAGGGGGCGCGGGATTCCTATGGCTACACCTTC. As protein: CASREGARDSYGYTF.

The chain employs TRBV30 and TRBJ2-2; the D gene is possibly TRBD1 (6 bases). This CDR3 has 13 residues. The germline gives CDR1 GTSNPN, CDR2 SVGIG (reference sequence). CDR3 in amino acids: CAKKQGNTGELFF. The CDR3 bases are TGTGCAAAAAAACAGGGGAACACCGGGGAGCTGTTTTTT.

This rearrangement joins TRBV5-1 to TRBJ2-7; a weak D match, TRBD2 (6 bases). Germline lookup yields CDR1 SGHRS and CDR2 YFSETQ. This CDR3 has 13 amino acids. The V and J ends lost 2 bases and 6 bases respectively, with 12 bases between them. In DNA form, the CDR3 reads TGCGCCAGCAGCTTCGGCCAGGGAGGCGAGCAGTACTTC. It yields the protein CASSFGQGGEQYF. The variable domain in full, completed from reference TRBV5-1 and TRBJ2-7, reads KAGVTQTPRYLIKTRGQQVTLSCSPISGHRSVSWYQQTPGQGLQFLFEYFSETQRNKGNFPGRFSGRQFSNSRSEMNVSTLELGDSALYLCASSFGQGGEQYFGPGTRLTVT.

This clone was recorded only once. The V call is TRBV6-1, the J call TRBJ2-2; possible D gene TRBD2, 5 bases. CDR3 length equals 13 residues. Germline V gene data show CDR1 as MNHNS and CDR2 as SASEGT. V lost 8 bases to trimming and J lost 5 bases, with 12 bases between them. The CDR3 DNA reads TGTGCCAGCCCGTTGTCGGGGACCGGGGAGCTGTTTTTT. Protein: CASPLSGTGELFF.

CDR3 sequence: CASSSDLPGQPQHF. CDR3 nucleotide sequence: TGTGCCAGCAGCTCAGACCTGCCGGGTCAGCCCCAGCATTTT. This chain joins TRBV7-9 and TRBJ1-5; D gene ambiguous. Deletions cut 4 bases from V and 6 bases from J, with 13 bases between. The CDR3 totals 14 residues. Germline V lookup: CDR1 SEHNR, CDR2 FQNEAQ (reference sequence).

This clone was counted a few times. V usage is TRBV7-9 and J usage is TRBJ1-2, with D unclear. The V gene's germline CDR1 is SEHNR and CDR2 FQNEAQ (reference sequence). This CDR3 contains 12 residues. The ends were cut back, 5 bases at V and 5 bases at J, with 9 bases in the middle. CDR3 coding DNA: TGTGCCAGCAGCGTCGCGACATATGGCTACACCTTC. Translation gives CASSVATYGYTF.

The V gene is TRBV12-5, the J gene TRBJ2-1, with 9 bases fitting TRBD1. CDR1 and CDR2 from the germline V gene are LGHNT and FRNRAP. The CDR3 spans 16 residues. J was trimmed by 2 bases and V by 3 bases; bases with no gene match: 5. The CDR3 nucleotides read TGTGCTAGTGGTTTATGGGGACAGGGTCCCTACAATGAGCAGTTCTTC. It translates to CASGLWGQGPYNEQFF.

The chain combines TRBV19 with TRBJ1-1; 9 nucleotides line up with TRBD1. Germline assignment: CDR1 LNHDA and CDR2 SQIVND (reference sequence). The CDR3 sequence is 15 residues long. V was pared by 3 bases and J by 4 bases, with 6 bases of the junction left unmatched. The CDR3 sequence: CASSILGQGITEAFF. The DNA of the CDR3 is TGTGCCAGTAGTATCCTGGGACAGGGAATCACTGAAGCTTTCTTT.

The rearrangement uses TRBV6-5 and TRBJ2-1; 12 bases map to TRBD2. The CDR3 loop spans 13 amino acids. J lost 10 bases, V lost 8 bases, and 6 bases had no gene match. The germline V gene encodes CDR1 MNHEY and CDR2 SVGAGI. Here the CDR3 DNA reads TGTGCCAGCCGACTAGCGGGAGTGGGGGAGCAGTTCTTC. It encodes CASRLAGVGEQFF.

The gene calls are TRBV7-2 and TRBJ2-5; 10 nucleotides align to TRBD1. The V and J ends lost 5 bases and 7 bases, in that order; junction bases with no gene match: 16. The CDR3 covers 17 residues. Germline CDR1 and CDR2: SGHTA and FQGNSA. The CDR3 sequence: CASSPQLAGTGVGTQYF. CDR3 DNA sequence: TGTGCCAGCAGCCCCCAACTGGCCGGGACAGGGGTGGGGACCCAGTACTTC.

The rearrangement uses TRBV4-2 and TRBJ1-2; TRBD1 matches at 8 bases. Germline CDR1 and CDR2: LGHNA and YNFKEQ. The CDR3 totals 15 residues. The V gene end was trimmed by 0 bases and the J gene end by 6 bases; junction bases not matched to a gene: 6. CDR3 protein: CASSQDGQGLNGYTF. The CDR3 DNA follows: TGTGCCAGCAGCCAAGATGGACAGGGCTTGAATGGCTACACCTTC.

The genes are TRBV27 and TRBJ1-1; D not resolved. V was pared by 3 bases and J by 8 bases, with 7 bases between. The germline V gene encodes CDR1 MNHEY and CDR2 SMNVEV (reference sequence). This CDR3 is 11 amino acids long. The CDR3 DNA reads as TGTGCCAGCAGTTTTGGGCAGGAAGCTTTCTTT. It translates to CASSFGQEAFF.

The V and J genes are TRBV29-1 and TRBJ2-1; 12 nucleotides agree with TRBD2. The ends lost 3 bases at V and 9 bases at J; junction bases unmatched: 6. The length of the CDR3 is 14 residues. Germline V lookup: CDR1 SQVTM, CDR2 ANQGSEA. Here the CDR3 DNA reads TGCAGCGTTGAGCGACTAGCGGGAGTGGGTGAGCAGTTCTTC. Translating gives CSVERLAGVGEQFF.

The gene calls are TRBV15 and TRBJ1-1; 8 bases map to TRBD1. The junction had 7 bases not matched to a gene; V was cut back by 0 bases and J by 4 bases. In germline, CDR1 is LNHNV, CDR2 YYDKDF (reference sequence). This CDR3 contains 16 residues. The CDR3 region is CATSRDVTGVGTEAFF. In DNA form, the CDR3 reads TGTGCCACCAGCAGAGATGTGACAGGGGTGGGCACTGAAGCTTTCTTT. The complete variable domain, with remaining parts taken from reference TRBV15 and TRBJ1-1, reads DAMVIQNPRYQVTQFGKPVTLSCSQTLNHNVMYWYQQKSSQAPKLLFHYYDKDFNNEADTPDNFQSRRPNTSFCFLDIRSPGLGDTAMYLCATSRDVTGVGTEAFFGQGTRLTVV.

V usage is TRBV15 and J usage is TRBJ1-4; no clear D gene. Germline V lookup: CDR1 LNHNV, CDR2 YYDKDF (reference sequence). The CDR3 is 15 residues long. V was cut by 6 bases and J by 1 base, with 12 bases left in between. The DNA of the CDR3 is TGTGCCACCAGGTTGACGGGGATAACTAATGAAAAACTGTTTTTT. It encodes CATRLTGITNEKLFF.

The chain links TRBV27 to TRBJ2-7; D unclear. Trimming stripped 8 bases from V and 1 base from J, with 18 bases between. Germline assignment: CDR1 MNHEY and CDR2 SMNVEV (reference sequence). This CDR3 contains 15 residues. CDR3: CASGSTGVISYEQYF. The CDR3 DNA reads as TGTGCCAGCGGATCGACGGGTGTAATTTCCTACGAGCAGTACTTC.